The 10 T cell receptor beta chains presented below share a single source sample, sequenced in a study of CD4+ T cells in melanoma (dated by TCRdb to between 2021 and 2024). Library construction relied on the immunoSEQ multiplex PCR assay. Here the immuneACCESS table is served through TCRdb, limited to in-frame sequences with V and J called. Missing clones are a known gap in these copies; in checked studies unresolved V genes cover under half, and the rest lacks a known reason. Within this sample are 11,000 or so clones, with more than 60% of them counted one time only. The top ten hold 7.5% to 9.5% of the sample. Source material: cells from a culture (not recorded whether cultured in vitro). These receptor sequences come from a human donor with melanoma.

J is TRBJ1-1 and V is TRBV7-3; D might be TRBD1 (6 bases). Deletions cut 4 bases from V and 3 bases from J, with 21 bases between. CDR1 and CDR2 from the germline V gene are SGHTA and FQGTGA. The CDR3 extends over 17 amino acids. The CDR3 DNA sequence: TGTGCCAGCAGCTCACAACCCATGGGGGGGGCTGACACTGAAGCTTTCTTT. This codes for CASSSQPMGGADTEAFF.

CDR3 residues: CASSLYTGELFF. CDR3 sequence (DNA): TGTGCCAGCAGCTTATACACCGGGGAGCTGTTTTTT. This chain connects TRBV11-2 to TRBJ2-2; no reliable D call. With 2 bases removed from V and 3 bases from J, the gap between germline ends came to 1 base. Germline-derived CDR1 and CDR2 are SGHAT and FQNNGV. The CDR3 has 12 residues.

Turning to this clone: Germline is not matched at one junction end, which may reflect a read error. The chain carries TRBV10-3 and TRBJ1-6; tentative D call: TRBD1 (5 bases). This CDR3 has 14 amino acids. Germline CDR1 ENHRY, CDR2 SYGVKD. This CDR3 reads CASSERGYNSPLHF. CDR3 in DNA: TGTGCCAGCAGTGAGAGGGGCTATAATTCACCCCTCCACTTT.

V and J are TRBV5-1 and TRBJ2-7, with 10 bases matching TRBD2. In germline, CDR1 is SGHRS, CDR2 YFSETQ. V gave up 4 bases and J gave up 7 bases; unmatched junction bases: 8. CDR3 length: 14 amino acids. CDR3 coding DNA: TGCGCCAGCAGCCGAGCGGGGGGGGGTGGAGAGCAGTACTTC. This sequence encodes CASSRAGGGGEQYF.

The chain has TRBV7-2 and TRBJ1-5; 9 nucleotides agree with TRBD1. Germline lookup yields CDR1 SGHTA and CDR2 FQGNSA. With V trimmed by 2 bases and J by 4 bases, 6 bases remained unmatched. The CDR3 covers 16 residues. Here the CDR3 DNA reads TGTGCCAGCAGCTTATATGGGACAGGGAATAATCAGCCCCAGCATTTT. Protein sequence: CASSLYGTGNNQPQHF.

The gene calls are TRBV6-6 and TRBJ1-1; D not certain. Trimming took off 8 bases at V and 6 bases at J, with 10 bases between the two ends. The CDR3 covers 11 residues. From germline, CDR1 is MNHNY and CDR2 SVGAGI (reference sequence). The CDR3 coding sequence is TGTGCCAGCGGCCCGGGGTCTGAAGCTTTCTTT. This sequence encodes CASGPGSEAFF.

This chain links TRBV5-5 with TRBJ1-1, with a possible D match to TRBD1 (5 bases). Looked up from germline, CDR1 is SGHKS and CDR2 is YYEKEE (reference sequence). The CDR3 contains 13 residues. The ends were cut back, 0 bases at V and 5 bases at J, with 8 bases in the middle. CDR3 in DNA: TGTGCCAGCAGCTTGGTTGAGGGGACTGAAGCTTTCTTT. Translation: CASSLVEGTEAFF.

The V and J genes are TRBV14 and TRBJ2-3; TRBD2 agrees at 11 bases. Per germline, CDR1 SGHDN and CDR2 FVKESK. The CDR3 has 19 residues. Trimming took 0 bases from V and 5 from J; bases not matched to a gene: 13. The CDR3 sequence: CASSQDAKISGGARDTQYF. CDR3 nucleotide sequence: TGTGCCAGCAGCCAAGATGCCAAGATTAGCGGGGGGGCAAGAGATACGCAGTATTTT.

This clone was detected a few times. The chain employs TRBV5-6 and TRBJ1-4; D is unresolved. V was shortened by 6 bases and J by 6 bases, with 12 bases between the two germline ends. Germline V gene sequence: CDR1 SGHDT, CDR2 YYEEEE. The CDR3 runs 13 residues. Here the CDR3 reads CASTSGIYEKLFF. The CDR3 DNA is TGTGCCAGCACTTCCGGGATATATGAAAAACTGTTTTTT.

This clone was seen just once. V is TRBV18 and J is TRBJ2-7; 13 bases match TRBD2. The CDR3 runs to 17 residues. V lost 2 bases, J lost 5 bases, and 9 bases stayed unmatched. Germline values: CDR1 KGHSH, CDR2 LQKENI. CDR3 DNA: TGTGCCAGCTCACCATTAACTAGCGGGGGGGCATTCAACGAGCAGTACTTC. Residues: CASSPLTSGGAFNEQYF.